Each of the 20 T cell receptor beta chains below was sequenced from the same sample in a study of T cell responses to AZD1222 COVID-19 vaccine. Method: immunoSEQ multiplex PCR; TCRdb's copy keeps in-frame clones and lacks some. The sample yields around 100,000 clones, over 85% seen once. Sequencing was performed on peripheral blood, taken on day 0 of AZD1222 vaccination. All receptors come from an adult in good health.

The rearrangement links TRBV27 to TRBJ2-1; 12 nucleotides align to TRBD2. After removal of 5 bases from V and 6 bases from J, the junction contained 5 bases not matched to a gene. This CDR3 is built from 15 residues. Germline CDR1 MNHEY, CDR2 SMNVEV (reference sequence). CDR3 residues: CASSLLAGGPNEQFF. CDR3 DNA sequence: TGTGCCAGCAGTCTACTAGCGGGAGGCCCCAATGAGCAGTTCTTC.

This sequence joins TRBV7-3 and TRBJ1-1; D possibly corresponds to TRBD1 (5 bases). The CDR3 consists of 15 residues. Germline CDR1 SGHTA, CDR2 FQGTGA. V was pared by 0 bases and J by 7 bases, with 15 bases between. The CDR3, as DNA: TGTGCCAGCAGCTTAACTGCTAGGGGTACAGGTGAAGCTTTCTTT. Its protein product is CASSLTARGTGEAFF. The full variable domain, its missing parts supplied by reference TRBV7-3 and TRBJ1-1, is GAGVSQTPSNKVTEKGKYVELRCDPISGHTALYWYRQSLGQGPEFLIYFQGTGAADDSGLPNDRFFAVRPEGSVSTLKIQRTERGDSAVYLCASSLTARGTGEAFFGQGTRLTVV.

The chain employs TRBV7-3 and TRBJ1-2, with D unresolved. From germline, CDR1 is SGHTA and CDR2 FQGTGA. V lost 5 bases and J lost 1, with 32 bases in between. The CDR3 sequence is 21 residues long. As DNA, the CDR3 is TGTGCCAGCAGCCCCCAAACGGAGGCGGACCTGAACCCTCGCAGTAACTATGGCTACACCTTC. Protein sequence: CASSPQTEADLNPRSNYGYTF.

This chain connects TRBV2 to TRBJ1-5; D is unresolved. The V end was cut by 5 bases, the J end by 6 bases, with 8 bases between. Germline values: CDR1 SNHLY, CDR2 FYNNEI. The CDR3 extends over 12 amino acids. The CDR3 bases are TGTGCCAGCAGTATTCAGGTTCAGCCCCAGCATTTT. Residues: CASSIQVQPQHF.

The V gene is TRBV14, the J gene TRBJ2-1, with D possibly being TRBD2 (5 bases). The CDR3 runs 11 residues. Germline CDR1 is SGHDN and CDR2 is FVKESK. V dropped 1 base and J dropped 10 bases, with 5 bases sitting between them. CDR3 DNA: TGTGCCAGCAGCCAAGGACTAGAGCAGTTCTTC. It translates to CASSQGLEQFF.

The V and J genes are TRBV19 and TRBJ1-1; no definite D call. Germline V gene sequence: CDR1 LNHDA, CDR2 SQIVND (reference sequence). This CDR3 is 14 amino acids long. The V end lost 6 bases, the J end lost 3 bases, and 14 bases lay between the germline ends. Written as DNA, the CDR3 is TGTGCCAGTAGGGTTAGACTTGTGGACACTGAAGCTTTCTTT. It codes for CASRVRLVDTEAFF.

V and J are TRBV5-1 and TRBJ2-3, with a possible D match to TRBD2 (6 bases). The CDR3 is 16 residues long. Germline V lookup: CDR1 SGHRS, CDR2 YFSETQ. Trimming removed 1 base from V and 0 bases from J, with 12 bases in between. The CDR3 here is CASSLQAGSSTDTQYF. CDR3 in DNA: TGCGCCAGCAGCTTGCAGGCGGGGTCTAGCACAGATACGCAGTATTTT. The variable domain in full, with the rest retrieved from reference TRBV5-1 and TRBJ2-3, is KAGVTQTPRYLIKTRGQQVTLSCSPISGHRSVSWYQQTPGQGLQFLFEYFSETQRNKGNFPGRFSGRQFSNSRSEMNVSTLELGDSALYLCASSLQAGSSTDTQYFGPGTRLTVL.

The chain is built from TRBV7-3 and TRBJ2-3; TRBD2 agrees at 8 bases. CDR3 length: 16 amino acids. Germline V gene data show CDR1 as SGHTA and CDR2 as FQGTGA. V dropped 5 bases and J dropped 6; count of bases not matched to a gene: 13. The CDR3 protein is CASSPTGGGTRDTQYF. CDR3 bases: TGTGCCAGCAGCCCGACCGGCGGGGGGACCCGCGATACGCAGTATTTT.

This clone appeared once. The genes are TRBV6-2 or TRBV6-3 and TRBJ2-1; perhaps TRBD2 as D (6 bases). V gave up 5 bases and J gave up 9 bases, with 11 bases separating them. CDR1 MNHEY and CDR2 SVGEGT come from the germline V gene. The length of the CDR3 is 12 residues. CDR3 DNA: TGTGCCAGCAGTCCCCAACTAGCTGAGCAGTTCTTC. Translation gives CASSPQLAEQFF.

The chain has TRBV10-3 and TRBJ1-5; 7 bases agree with TRBD1. CDR3 length: 12 amino acids. Germline-derived CDR1 and CDR2 are ENHRY and SYGVKD. V was pared by 4 bases and J by 7 bases, with 1 base of the junction left unmatched. CDR3 nucleotides: TGTGCCATCAGTGTAGGGGGCCAGCCCCAGCATTTT. This codes for CAISVGGQPQHF.

The rearrangement joins TRBV30 to TRBJ2-4, with TRBD2 as a possible D gene (6 bases). In germline, CDR1 is GTSNPN, CDR2 SVGIG (reference sequence). V was clipped by 0 bases and J by 9 bases, with 15 bases between them. There are 14 residues in the CDR3. CDR3 DNA sequence: TGTGCCTGGAGTGTCGGGCGTTCGGAGGGCATTCAGTACTTC. Translated: CAWSVGRSEGIQYF.

The J gene is TRBJ2-7, the V gene TRBV6-5, with TRBD1 identical over 10 bases. CDR1 MNHEY and CDR2 SVGAGI come from the germline V gene. CDR3 length equals 16 residues. V dropped 4 bases and J dropped 4; count of bases not matched to a gene: 10. CDR3 residues: CASSLLSGTGAYEQYF. The DNA for the CDR3 is TGTGCCAGCAGTTTGCTTTCCGGGACAGGGGCATACGAGCAGTACTTC.

The chain uses TRBV7-3 and TRBJ1-3; 7 nucleotides align to TRBD1. V lost 5 bases, J lost 4 bases, and 5 bases stayed unmatched. There are 14 residues in the CDR3. CDR1 SGHTA and CDR2 FQGTGA come from the germline V gene. The CDR3 DNA reads TGTGCCAGCAGCCCTACAGGGGCCGGAAACACCATATATTTT. Amino acid sequence: CASSPTGAGNTIYF.

This clone appeared a single time. CDR3 DNA: TGTGCCAGTAGTGGAGGGAATGACAATGAGCAGTTCTTC. Translation gives CASSGGNDNEQFF. This sequence joins TRBV19 and TRBJ2-1; D perhaps matches TRBD2 (6 bases). The V gene's germline CDR1 is LNHDA and CDR2 SQIVND (reference sequence). V lost 5 bases and J lost 5, with 10 bases in between. There are 13 residues in the CDR3. The whole variable domain, filled in from reference TRBV19 and TRBJ2-1, reads DGGITQSPKYLFRKEGQNVTLSCEQNLNHDAMYWYRQDPGQGLRLIYYSQIVNDFQKGDIAEGYSVSREKKESFPLTVTSAQKNPTAFYLCASSGGNDNEQFFGPGTRLTVL.

The rearrangement uses TRBV15 and TRBJ2-3; 9 bases match TRBD1. Germline values: CDR1 LNHNV, CDR2 YYDKDF (reference sequence). The CDR3 covers 17 residues. The trim removed 0 bases at V and 7 bases at J, leaving 11 bases unmatched. The DNA of the CDR3 is TGTGCCACCAGCAGAGACTCGGCGGGACAGGGCGCTTATACGCAGTATTTT. It is translated as CATSRDSAGQGAYTQYF.

The chain joins TRBV9 to TRBJ1-6; no definite D call. The V end was cut by 0 bases, the J end by 11 bases, with 12 bases between. Germline lookup yields CDR1 SGDLS and CDR2 YYNGEE. This CDR3 is built from 14 residues. In DNA, the CDR3 is TGTGCCAGCAGCGTAGTACAGAAAAAGGCACCCCTCCACTTT. Translation: CASSVVQKKAPLHF.

CDR3 nucleotide sequence: TGTGCCAGCAGCTTAGCGCCTGACAGAGGGACTGAAGCTTTCTTT. The encoded protein is CASSLAPDRGTEAFF. This chain links TRBV7-8 with TRBJ1-1, with D tentatively TRBD1 (5 bases). The CDR3 spans 15 residues. Germline V gene data show CDR1 as SGHVS and CDR2 as FQNEAQ. The ends were cut back, 0 bases at V and 5 bases at J, with 13 bases in the middle.

The V call is TRBV7-2, the J call TRBJ2-3, with a possible D match to TRBD2 (5 bases). The CDR3 covers 16 residues. Germline V CDR1 and CDR2: SGHTA, FQGNSA. Trimming cost V 5 bases and J 2 bases, with 17 bases left between them. CDR3 sequence reads: CASSGNWRAVTDTQYF. DNA of the CDR3: TGTGCCAGCAGCGGGAATTGGCGGGCCGTCACAGATACGCAGTATTTT.

This chain connects TRBV7-9 to TRBJ2-6; 11 nucleotides align to TRBD1. V lost 8 bases, J lost 0 bases, and 6 bases stayed unmatched. The CDR3 is 17 amino acids. From germline, CDR1 is SEHNR and CDR2 FQNEAQ (reference sequence). The CDR3 loop is CASPRGTGGSGANVLTF. CDR3 DNA: TGTGCCAGCCCCCGGGGGACAGGGGGCTCTGGGGCCAACGTCCTGACTTTC.

J is TRBJ1-1 and V is TRBV5-6; D not certain. The ends were cut back, 6 bases at V and 4 bases at J, with 13 bases in the middle. Germline lookup yields CDR1 SGHDT and CDR2 YYEEEE. The CDR3 sequence is 13 residues long. The DNA for the CDR3 is TGTGCCAGCACCAATGAGGGTTTCACTGAAGCTTTCTTT. Its protein product is CASTNEGFTEAFF.